This T cell receptor beta chain was identified in a study of blood T cell repertoires in COVID-19. Looking at the study overall: The samples span acute and convalescent COVID-19 from the United States, Italy and Spain. Nucleic acid was either cDNA or gDNA, and it came from T cells, B-cell-depleted T cells, or PBMCs.

Original processing notes: Reference gene primer amplification yielded estimated nucleated cell counts. Data came from immunoSEQ multiplex PCR; TCRdb stores just in-frame clones and leaves some out. Clone size and V and J calls were adopted from that table, with D and trimming inferred from the DNA. The sample has under 200,000 clones, 88% seen once. This clone was counted a few times. Trimming left V 3 bases short and J 3 bases short, with 8 bases between. CDR3 size: 13 residues. The source of this sequence is a man in his late teens or twenties with active or convalescent COVID-19. The rearrangement uses TRBV23-1 and TRBJ1-1, with unresolved D. TRBV23-1 is known as an ORF, though its function is uncertain. The sequenced material came from peripheral blood. CDR3 residues: CASSQGRDTEAFF. The CDR3 DNA follows: TGCGCCAGCAGTCAGGGTCGGGACACTGAAGCTTTCTTT.